This TCR beta chain is drawn from a study of blood T cells in healthy people across ages. Study summary: Capturing about one barcoded beta molecule per two T cells was achieved by template switching. Findings and limits, study-wide: Relative to aged donors, long-lived donors carried more naive CD4+ cells and displayed higher diversity.

CDR1 and CDR2 from the germline V gene are DFQATT and SNEGSKA (reference sequence). V dropped 3 bases and J dropped 5; count of bases not matched to a gene: 8. The CDR3 has 15 residues. Comments on this clonotype: Its antigen is not known.

It was with a sample-barcoded 5' primer and a J-beta primer mix that a second PCR of about 6 to 12 cycles was run. Each TCR beta cDNA got a 12-nucleotide random molecular identifier. TCRdb independently ran MiXCR on the 5' RACE reads; one entry per CDR3 protein. The sample has 1.5 million to 2 million distinct CDR3 sequences; around half are singletons. The rearrangement uses TRBV20-1 and TRBJ2-5, with TRBD2 matching 11 bases. The sample comprised blood. This TCR was sampled from a woman aged 40 to 50 in good health. Here the CDR3 reads CSASLPSGGPETQYF. As DNA, the CDR3 is TGCAGTGCTAGCTTGCCTAGCGGGGGGCCGGAGACCCAGTACTTC.